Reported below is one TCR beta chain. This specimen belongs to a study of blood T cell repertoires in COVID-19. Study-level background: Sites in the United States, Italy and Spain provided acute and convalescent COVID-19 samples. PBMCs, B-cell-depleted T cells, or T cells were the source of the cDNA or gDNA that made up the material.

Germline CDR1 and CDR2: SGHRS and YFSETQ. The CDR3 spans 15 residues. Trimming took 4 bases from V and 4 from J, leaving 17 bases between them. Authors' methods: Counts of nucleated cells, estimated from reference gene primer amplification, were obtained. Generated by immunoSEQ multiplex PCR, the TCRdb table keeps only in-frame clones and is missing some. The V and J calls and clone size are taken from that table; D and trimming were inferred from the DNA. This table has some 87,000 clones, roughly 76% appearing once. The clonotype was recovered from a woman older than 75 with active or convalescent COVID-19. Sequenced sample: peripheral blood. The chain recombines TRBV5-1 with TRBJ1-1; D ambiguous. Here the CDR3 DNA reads TGCGCCAGCAGCCCGGTGCCGGGGTTCGGCACTGAAGCTTTCTTT. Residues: CASSPVPGFGTEAFF.